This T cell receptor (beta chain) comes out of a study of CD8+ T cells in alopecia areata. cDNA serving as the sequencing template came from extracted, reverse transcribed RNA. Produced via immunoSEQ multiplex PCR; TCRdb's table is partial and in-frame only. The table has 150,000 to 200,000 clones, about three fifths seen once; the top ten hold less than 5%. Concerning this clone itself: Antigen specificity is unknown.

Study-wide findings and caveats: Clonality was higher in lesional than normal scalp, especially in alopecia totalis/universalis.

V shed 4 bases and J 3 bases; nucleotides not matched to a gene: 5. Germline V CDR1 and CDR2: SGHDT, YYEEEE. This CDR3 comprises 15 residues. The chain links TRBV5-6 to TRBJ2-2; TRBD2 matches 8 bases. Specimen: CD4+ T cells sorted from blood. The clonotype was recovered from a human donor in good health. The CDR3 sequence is CASSLRLAHTGELFF. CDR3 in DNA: TGTGCCAGCAGCCTAAGACTAGCGCACACCGGGGAGCTGTTTTTT.